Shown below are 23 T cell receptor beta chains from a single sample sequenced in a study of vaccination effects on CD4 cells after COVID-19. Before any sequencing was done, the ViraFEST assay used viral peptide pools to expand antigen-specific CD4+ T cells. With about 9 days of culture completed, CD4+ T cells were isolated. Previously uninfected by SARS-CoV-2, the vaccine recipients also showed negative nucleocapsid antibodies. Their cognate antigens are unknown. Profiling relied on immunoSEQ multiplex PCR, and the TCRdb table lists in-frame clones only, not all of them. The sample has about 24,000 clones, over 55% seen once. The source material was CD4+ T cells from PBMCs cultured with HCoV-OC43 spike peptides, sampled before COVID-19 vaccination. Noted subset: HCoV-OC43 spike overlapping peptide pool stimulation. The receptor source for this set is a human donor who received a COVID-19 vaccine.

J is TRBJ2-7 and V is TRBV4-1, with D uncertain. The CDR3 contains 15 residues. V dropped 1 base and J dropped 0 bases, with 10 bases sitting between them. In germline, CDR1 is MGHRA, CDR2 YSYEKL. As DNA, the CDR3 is TGCGCCAGCAGCCAAGGTAGGGCTAGCTCCTACGAGCAGTACTTC. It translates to CASSQGRASSYEQYF.

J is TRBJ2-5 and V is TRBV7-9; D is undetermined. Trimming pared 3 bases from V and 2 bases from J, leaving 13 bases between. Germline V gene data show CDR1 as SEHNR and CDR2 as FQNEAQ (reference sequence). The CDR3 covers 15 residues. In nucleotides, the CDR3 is TGTGCCAGCAGCTTTGGTATTGCACAGCAAGAGACCCAGTACTTC. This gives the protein CASSFGIAQQETQYF.

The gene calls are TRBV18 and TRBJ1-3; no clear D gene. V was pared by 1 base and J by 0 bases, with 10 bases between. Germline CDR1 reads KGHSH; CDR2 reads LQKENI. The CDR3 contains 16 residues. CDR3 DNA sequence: TGTGCCAGCTCACCACGTCAGCTAAGCTCTGGAAACACCATATATTTT. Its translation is CASSPRQLSSGNTIYF.

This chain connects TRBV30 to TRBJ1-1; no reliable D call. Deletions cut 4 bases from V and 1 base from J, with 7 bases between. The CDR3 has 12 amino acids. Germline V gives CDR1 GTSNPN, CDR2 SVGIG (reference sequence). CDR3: CAWNRGNTEAFF. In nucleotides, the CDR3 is TGTGCCTGGAATCGGGGGAACACTGAAGCTTTCTTT.

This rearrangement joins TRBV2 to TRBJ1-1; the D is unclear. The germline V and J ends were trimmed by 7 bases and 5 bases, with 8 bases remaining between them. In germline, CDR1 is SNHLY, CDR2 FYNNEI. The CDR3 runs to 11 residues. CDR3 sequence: CASTQSTEAFF. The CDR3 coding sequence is TGTGCCAGCACCCAGTCAACTGAAGCTTTCTTT.

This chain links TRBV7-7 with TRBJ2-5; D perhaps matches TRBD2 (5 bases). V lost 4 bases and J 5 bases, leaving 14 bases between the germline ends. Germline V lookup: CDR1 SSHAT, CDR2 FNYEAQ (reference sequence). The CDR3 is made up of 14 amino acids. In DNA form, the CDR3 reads TGTGCCAGCAGCTCCCGGACTCACGGGGAGACCCAGTACTTC. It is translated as CASSSRTHGETQYF. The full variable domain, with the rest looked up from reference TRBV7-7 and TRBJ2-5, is GAGVSQSPRYKVTKRGQDVTLRCDPISSHATLYWYQQALGQGPEFLTYFNYEAQPDKSGLPSDRFSAERPEGSISTLTIQRTEQRDSAMYRCASSSRTHGETQYFGPGTRLLVL.

CDR3 region: CASSFSGQETQYF. CDR3 sequence (DNA): TGTGCCAGCAGTTTCAGCGGTCAAGAGACCCAGTACTTC. This chain joins TRBV6-5 and TRBJ2-5; TRBD2 is a possible D gene (5 bases). This CDR3 is built from 13 residues. Trimming shortened V by 4 bases and J by 2 bases, and 8 bases separated the two germline ends. Germline V gives CDR1 MNHEY, CDR2 SVGAGI.

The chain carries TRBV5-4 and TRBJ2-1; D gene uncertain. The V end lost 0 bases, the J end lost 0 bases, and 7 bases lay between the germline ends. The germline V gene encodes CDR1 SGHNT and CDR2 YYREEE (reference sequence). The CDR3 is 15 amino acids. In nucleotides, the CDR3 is TGTGCCAGCAGCTTGGACCAAAGCTCCTACAATGAGCAGTTCTTC. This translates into CASSLDQSSYNEQFF.

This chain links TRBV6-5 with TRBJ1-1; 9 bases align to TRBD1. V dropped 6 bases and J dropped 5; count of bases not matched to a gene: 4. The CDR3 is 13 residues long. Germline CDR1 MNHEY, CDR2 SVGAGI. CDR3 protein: CASRSQGATEAFF. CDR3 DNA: TGTGCCAGCAGATCACAGGGGGCGACTGAAGCTTTCTTT.

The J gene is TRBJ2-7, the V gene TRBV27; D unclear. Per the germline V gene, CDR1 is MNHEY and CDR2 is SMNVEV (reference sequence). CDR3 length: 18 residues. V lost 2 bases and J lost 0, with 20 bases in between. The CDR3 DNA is TGTGCCAGCAGTTTACAGCCCCCATTAGGAGATAGCTCCTACGAGCAGTACTTC. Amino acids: CASSLQPPLGDSSYEQYF.

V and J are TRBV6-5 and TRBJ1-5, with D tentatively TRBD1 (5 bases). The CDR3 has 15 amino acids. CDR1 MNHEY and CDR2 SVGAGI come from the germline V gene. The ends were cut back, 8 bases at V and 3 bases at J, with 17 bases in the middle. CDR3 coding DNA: TGTGCCAGCCTCCTCGGGACTCACTCCAATCAGCCCCAGCATTTT. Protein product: CASLLGTHSNQPQHF.

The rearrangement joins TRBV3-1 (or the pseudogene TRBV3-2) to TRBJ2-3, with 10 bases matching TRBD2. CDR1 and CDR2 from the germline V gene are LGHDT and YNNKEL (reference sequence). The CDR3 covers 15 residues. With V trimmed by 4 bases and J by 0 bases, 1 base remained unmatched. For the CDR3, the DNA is TGTGCCAGCAGCCCTAGCGGGGGAAGCACAGATACGCAGTATTTT. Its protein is CASSPSGGSTDTQYF.

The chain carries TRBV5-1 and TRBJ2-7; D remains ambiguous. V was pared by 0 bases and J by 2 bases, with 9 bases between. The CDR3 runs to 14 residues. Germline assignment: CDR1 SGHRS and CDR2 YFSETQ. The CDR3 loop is CASSLGLTPYEQYF. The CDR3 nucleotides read TGCGCCAGCAGCTTGGGTCTGACCCCCTACGAGCAGTACTTC. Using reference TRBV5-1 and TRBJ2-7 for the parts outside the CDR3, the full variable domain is KAGVTQTPRYLIKTRGQQVTLSCSPISGHRSVSWYQQTPGQGLQFLFEYFSETQRNKGNFPGRFSGRQFSNSRSEMNVSTLELGDSALYLCASSLGLTPYEQYFGPGTRLTVT.

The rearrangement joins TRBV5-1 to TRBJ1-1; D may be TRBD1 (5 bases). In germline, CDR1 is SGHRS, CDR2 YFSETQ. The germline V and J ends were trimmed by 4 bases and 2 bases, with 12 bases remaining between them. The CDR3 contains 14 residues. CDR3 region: CASSTGGGNTEAFF. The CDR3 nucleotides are TGCGCCAGCAGCACAGGCGGAGGAAACACTGAAGCTTTCTTT.

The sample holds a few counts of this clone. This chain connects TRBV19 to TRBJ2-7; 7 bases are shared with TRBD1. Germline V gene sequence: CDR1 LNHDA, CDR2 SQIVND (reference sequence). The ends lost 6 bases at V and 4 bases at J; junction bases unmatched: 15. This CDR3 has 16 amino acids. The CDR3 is CASSPRQTGYGYEQYF. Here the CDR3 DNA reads TGTGCCAGTAGCCCGCGCCAGACAGGGTACGGTTACGAGCAGTACTTC. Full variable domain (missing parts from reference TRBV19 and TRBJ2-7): DGGITQSPKYLFRKEGQNVTLSCEQNLNHDAMYWYRQDPGQGLRLIYYSQIVNDFQKGDIAEGYSVSREKKESFPLTVTSAQKNPTAFYLCASSPRQTGYGYEQYFGPGTRLTVT.

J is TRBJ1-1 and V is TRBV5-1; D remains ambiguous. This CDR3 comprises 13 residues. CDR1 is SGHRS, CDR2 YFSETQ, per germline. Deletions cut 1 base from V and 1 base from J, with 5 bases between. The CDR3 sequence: CASSLLGNTEAFF. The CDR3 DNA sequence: TGCGCCAGCAGCTTGCTCGGGAACACTGAAGCTTTCTTT.

The CDR3 bases are TGTGCCAGCAGTCTACAGGGGGGCTCTGGAAACACCATATATTTT. Translation: CASSLQGGSGNTIYF. This sequence joins TRBV6-5 and TRBJ1-3, with 8 bases aligning to TRBD1. The junction had 3 bases not matched to a gene; V was cut back by 5 bases and J by 0 bases. The length of the CDR3 is 15 residues. From germline, CDR1 is MNHEY and CDR2 SVGAGI.

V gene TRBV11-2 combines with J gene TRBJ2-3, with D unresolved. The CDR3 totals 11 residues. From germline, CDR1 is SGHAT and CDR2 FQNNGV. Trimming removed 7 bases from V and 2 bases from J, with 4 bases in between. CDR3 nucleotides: TGTGCCAGCACATACACAGATACGCAGTATTTT. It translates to CASTYTDTQYF. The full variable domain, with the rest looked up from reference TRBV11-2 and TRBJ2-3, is EAGVAQSPRYKIIEKRQSVAFWCNPISGHATLYWYQQILGQGPKLLIQFQNNGVVDDSQLPKDRFSAERLKGVDSTLKIQPAKLEDSAVYLCASTYTDTQYFGPGTRLTVL.

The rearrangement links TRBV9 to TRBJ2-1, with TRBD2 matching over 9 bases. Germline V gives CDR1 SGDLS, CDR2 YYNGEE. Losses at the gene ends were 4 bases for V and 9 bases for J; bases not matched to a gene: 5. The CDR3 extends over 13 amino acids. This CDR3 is CASSQVAGAEQFF. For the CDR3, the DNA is TGTGCCAGCAGCCAGGTAGCGGGAGCTGAGCAGTTCTTC.

CDR3 bases: TGTGCCAGCAGAACCGGGACAGGGGGCGTCGGCTACACCTTC. Translated, it gives CASRTGTGGVGYTF. The chain employs TRBV3-1 (or the pseudogene TRBV3-2) and TRBJ1-2, with 12 bases matching TRBD1. Germline V CDR1 and CDR2: LGHDT, YNNKEL (reference sequence). CDR3 length: 14 amino acids. V shed 6 bases, J shed 8 bases, and the junction held 7 bases outside the gene matches.

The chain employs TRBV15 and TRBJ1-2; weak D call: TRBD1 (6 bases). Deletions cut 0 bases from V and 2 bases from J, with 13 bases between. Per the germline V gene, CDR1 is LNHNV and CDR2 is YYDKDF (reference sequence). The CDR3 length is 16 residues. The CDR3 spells CATSRDPGGRNYGYTF. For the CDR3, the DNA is TGTGCCACCAGCAGAGATCCGGGGGGGCGGAACTATGGCTACACCTTC.

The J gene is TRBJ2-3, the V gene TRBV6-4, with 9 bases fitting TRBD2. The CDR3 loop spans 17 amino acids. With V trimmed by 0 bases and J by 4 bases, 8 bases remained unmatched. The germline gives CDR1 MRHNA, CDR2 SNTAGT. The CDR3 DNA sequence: TGTGCCAGCAGTGACTCGATGGGCGGGGGGGCGGCAGATACGCAGTATTTT. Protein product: CASSDSMGGGAADTQYF.

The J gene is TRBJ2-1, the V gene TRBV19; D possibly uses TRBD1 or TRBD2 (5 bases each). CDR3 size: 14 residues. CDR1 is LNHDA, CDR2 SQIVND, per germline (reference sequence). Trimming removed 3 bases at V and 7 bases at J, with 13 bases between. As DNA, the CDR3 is TGTGCCAGTAGTATTGTTGGGGGATCAAATGAGCAGTTCTTC. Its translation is CASSIVGGSNEQFF.